The 21 T cell receptor beta chains presented below share a single source sample, sequenced in a study of control samples from healthy donors and cancer patients. The table came from immunoSEQ multiplex PCR; TCRdb's copy has only in-frame clones and leaves some out. The sample contains roughly 170,000 clones, about 90% of which appear only once. Sequencing was carried out using blood. The source is a woman in her 30s in good health.

V gene TRBV3-1 (or the pseudogene TRBV3-2) combines with J gene TRBJ1-5; maybe TRBD1 (5 bases). Per germline, CDR1 LGHDT and CDR2 YNNKEL (reference sequence). The CDR3 has 16 amino acids. V dropped 2 bases and J dropped 2 bases, with 13 bases sitting between them. The CDR3 reads CASSQSAGGGNQPQHF. The CDR3, as DNA: TGTGCCAGCAGCCAATCTGCGGGGGGTGGCAATCAGCCCCAGCATTTT.

This rearrangement joins TRBV27 to TRBJ2-1; D call uncertain. This CDR3 is 16 amino acids long. Germline-derived CDR1 and CDR2 are MNHEY and SMNVEV (reference sequence). V dropped 0 bases and J dropped 0 bases, with 9 bases sitting between them. For the CDR3, the DNA is TGTGCCAGCAGTTTATCATCGAGAAACTCCTACAATGAGCAGTTCTTC. Amino acids: CASSLSSRNSYNEQFF.

J is TRBJ2-1 and V is TRBV24-1, with a tentative D call TRBD2 (7 bases). The CDR3 loop spans 15 amino acids. Germline lookup yields CDR1 KGHDR and CDR2 SFDVKD. Trimming left V 6 bases short and J 4 bases short, with 15 bases between. DNA for the CDR3: TGTGCCACCAGTTATACGCGGGGGCGGTACAATGAGCAGTTCTTC. Residues: CATSYTRGRYNEQFF.

The chain has TRBV7-9 and TRBJ1-6; D ambiguous. This CDR3 region has 15 residues. V was cut by 1 base and J by 2 bases, with 6 bases left in between. CDR1 and CDR2 (germline): SEHNR, FQNEAQ (reference sequence). This CDR3 is CASSLGGTYNSPLHF. CDR3 sequence (DNA): TGTGCCAGCAGCTTAGGGGGTACCTATAATTCACCCCTCCACTTT.

The V call is TRBV24-1, the J call TRBJ1-1; D possibly corresponds to TRBD1 (6 bases). The V gene's germline CDR1 is KGHDR and CDR2 SFDVKD. This CDR3 has 13 residues. Trimming removed 5 bases at V and 3 bases at J, with 9 bases between. CDR3: CATSGGLDTEAFF. The CDR3 nucleotides are TGTGCCACCAGTGGGGGGCTTGACACTGAAGCTTTCTTT.

This sequence joins TRBV28 and TRBJ2-3, with 7 bases fitting TRBD1. The CDR3 length is 16 residues. Germline-derived CDR1 and CDR2 are MDHEN and SYDVKM. V gave up 6 bases and J gave up 2 bases; unmatched junction bases: 11. The CDR3 coding sequence is TGTGCCAGCAGGGCCCGGGACAGACTGTCCACAGATACGCAGTATTTT. This translates into CASRARDRLSTDTQYF.

The V gene is TRBV10-3, the J gene TRBJ2-3; 7 nucleotides agree with TRBD1. J gave up 0 bases and V 6 bases, and 3 bases lay outside the gene matches. There are 14 residues in the CDR3. Per germline, CDR1 ENHRY and CDR2 SYGVKD. For the CDR3, the DNA is TGTGCCATCAGAGGACAGGTTAGCACAGATACGCAGTATTTT. This translates into CAIRGQVSTDTQYF.

V gene TRBV28 combines with J gene TRBJ2-1; no definite D call. This CDR3 is built from 13 residues. Trimming removed 3 bases from V and 8 bases from J, with 11 bases in between. CDR1 and CDR2 (germline): MDHEN, SYDVKM. The CDR3 spells CASSLGRSYEQFF. CDR3 in DNA: TGTGCCAGCAGTTTGGGCAGGAGCTATGAGCAGTTCTTC.

This chain joins TRBV20-1 and TRBJ1-3; possible D gene TRBD1, 6 bases. Germline values: CDR1 DFQATT, CDR2 SNEGSKA (reference sequence). CDR3 length: 11 residues. With 5 bases removed from V and 8 bases from J, the gap between germline ends came to 10 bases. The CDR3 protein is CSAERGDTIYF. As DNA, the CDR3 is TGCAGTGCTGAGAGGGGGGACACCATATATTTT.

The rearrangement joins TRBV11-2 to TRBJ2-3; D could derive from TRBD1 or TRBD2 (5 bases each). The CDR3 length is 19 residues. V was shortened by 0 bases and J by 1 base, with 20 bases between the two germline ends. Germline lookup yields CDR1 SGHAT and CDR2 FQNNGV. The CDR3 sequence: CASSLDEKARGRGTDTQYF. CDR3 coding DNA: TGTGCCAGCAGCTTAGATGAGAAGGCTCGGGGACGTGGCACAGATACGCAGTATTTT.

This chain connects TRBV9 to TRBJ1-4; 7 positions match TRBD1. CDR1 is SGDLS and CDR2 is YYNGEE in the germline V gene. This CDR3 has 15 amino acids. Trimming took 3 bases from V and 8 from J; bases not matched to a gene: 10. CDR3 nucleotide sequence: TGTGCCAGCAGCGAGCAGGGGGGAGTGAAAGAAAAACTGTTTTTT. The encoded protein is CASSEQGGVKEKLFF.

J is TRBJ2-1 and V is TRBV5-4; possibly TRBD2 for D (6 bases). The CDR3 runs 16 residues. The V end lost 4 bases, the J end lost 10 bases, and 24 bases lay between the germline ends. Germline assignment: CDR1 SGHNT and CDR2 YYREEE (reference sequence). CDR3 residues: CASSRTSEGLVEEQFF. The CDR3, as DNA: TGTGCCAGCAGCAGGACCTCGGAGGGGCTGGTAGAAGAGCAGTTCTTC.

V is TRBV2 and J is TRBJ2-7; D call uncertain. V lost 0 bases and J lost 2, with 17 bases in between. The germline CDR1 and CDR2 sequences are SNHLY and FYNNEI. The CDR3 consists of 17 residues. The CDR3 DNA reads as TGTGCCAGCAGTGAAGCCGCGACAAACCTATTCACCTACGAGCAGTACGTC. This codes for CASSEAATNLFTYEQYV.

This clone was observed a few times. The chain uses TRBV7-9 and TRBJ1-2, with a possible D match to TRBD1 (5 bases). CDR3 length equals 15 residues. V lost 5 bases and J lost 4, with 17 bases in between. Germline V gene sequence: CDR1 SEHNR, CDR2 FQNEAQ (reference sequence). The CDR3 loop is CASSPLRGAGYGYTF. DNA for the CDR3: TGTGCCAGCAGCCCGCTGCGAGGGGCGGGCTATGGCTACACCTTC.

The gene calls are TRBV11-1 and TRBJ2-5; D is uncertain. Germline-derived CDR1 and CDR2 are SGHAT and FQDESV (reference sequence). V was pared by 5 bases and J by 7 bases, with 14 bases between. The CDR3 is made up of 13 amino acids. CDR3 protein: CASSVTSLGTQYF. In DNA, the CDR3 is TGTGCCAGCAGCGTCACCTCATTAGGGACCCAGTACTTC.

The chain has TRBV7-9 and TRBJ2-2; D is perhaps TRBD1 (7 bases). This CDR3 is built from 15 residues. Germline V gene sequence: CDR1 SEHNR, CDR2 FQNEAQ (reference sequence). V shed 5 bases and J shed 6 bases, with 16 bases lying between them. Here the CDR3 reads CASSPQGGPAGELFF. The CDR3, as DNA: TGTGCCAGCAGCCCGCAGGGGGGCCCCGCCGGGGAGCTGTTTTTT.

The rearrangement links TRBV20-1 to TRBJ2-5; perhaps TRBD2 as D (5 bases). CDR3 length: 11 amino acids. The germline V gene has CDR1 DFQATT and CDR2 SNEGSKA (reference sequence). V lost 0 bases to trimming and J lost 11 bases, with 10 bases between them. Written as DNA, the CDR3 is TGCAGTGCTAGAGAAGGGCGGGTACAGTACTTC. It specifies CSAREGRVQYF.

V is TRBV4-1 and J is TRBJ1-2; weak D call: TRBD1 (5 bases). Trimming shortened V by 1 base and J by 2 bases, and 11 bases separated the two germline ends. CDR1 is MGHRA and CDR2 is YSYEKL in the germline V gene. The CDR3 length is 15 residues. CDR3 residues: CASSQGSGINYGYTF. DNA of the CDR3: TGCGCCAGCAGCCAAGGCTCAGGGATAAACTATGGCTACACCTTC.

The rearrangement links TRBV5-1 to TRBJ1-1; D might be TRBD1 (6 bases). V was pared by 4 bases and J by 1 base, with 23 bases between. Germline CDR1 SGHRS, CDR2 YFSETQ. There are 18 residues in the CDR3. Here the CDR3 reads CASSRGSRQEWKNTEAFF. In DNA, the CDR3 is TGCGCCAGCAGCCGGGGGTCTCGACAGGAGTGGAAGAACACTGAAGCTTTCTTT.

The chain links TRBV5-6 to TRBJ2-3; no clear D. Germline V gene sequence: CDR1 SGHDT, CDR2 YYEEEE. The V and J ends lost 0 bases and 6 bases respectively, with 8 bases between them. This CDR3 is 13 amino acids long. The DNA of the CDR3 is TGTGCCAGCAGCTTGGGGTCCCCCGATACGCAGTATTTT. Translated: CASSLGSPDTQYF.

There are a few counts of this clone. The rearrangement links TRBV24-1 to TRBJ2-5; 8 bases are a match to TRBD1. The CDR3 has 15 amino acids. V lost 7 bases to trimming and J lost 4 bases; unmatched junction nucleotides: 10. Germline-derived CDR1 and CDR2 are KGHDR and SFDVKD. CDR3 region: CATSLSGGSGETQYF. The CDR3 DNA follows: TGTGCCACCAGCCTTTCAGGGGGCTCAGGAGAGACCCAGTACTTC.